This entry lists 26 T cell receptor beta chains sequenced from one sample in a study of T cell responses to AZD1222 COVID-19 vaccine. Sequencing was performed with immunoSEQ multiplex PCR; in TCRdb, only in-frame clones are kept and a portion is missing. The sample records some 100,000 clones, approximately 91% being singletons. Sequenced material: peripheral blood, taken on day 0 of AZD1222 vaccination. The receptors come from an adult in good health.

V and J are TRBV13 and TRBJ2-7; 14 positions agree with TRBD2. V gave up 5 bases and J gave up 7 bases; unmatched junction bases: 16. Germline lookup yields CDR1 PRHDT and CDR2 FYEKMQ (reference sequence). This CDR3 has 18 residues. CDR3 bases: TGTGCCAGCAGCCCGGGACTAGCGGGAGCCACCCGGGCGGGGGAGCAGTACTTC. It is translated as CASSPGLAGATRAGEQYF.

This CDR3 is CASSEATRDSNRYTF. For the CDR3, the DNA is TGTGCCAGCAGTGAGGCTACCCGGGACAGCAACCGCTACACCTTC. The chain has TRBV2 and TRBJ1-2; 7 nucleotides line up with TRBD1. J gave up 9 bases and V 3 bases, and 13 bases lay outside the gene matches. This CDR3 contains 15 residues. Germline loops: CDR1 SNHLY, CDR2 FYNNEI.

CDR3 loop: CASRGDYEQFF. CDR3 coding DNA: TGTGCCAGCAGGGGGGACTATGAGCAGTTCTTC. This rearrangement joins TRBV9 to TRBJ2-1; the D gene is possibly TRBD2 (6 bases). The CDR3 contains 11 residues. Germline CDR1 reads SGDLS; CDR2 reads YYNGEE. V lost 5 bases, J lost 8 bases, and 8 bases lay in between.

This clone is a singleton in its sample. This chain joins TRBV5-6 and TRBJ2-3; 12 bases agree with TRBD1. The ends lost 3 bases at V and 2 bases at J; junction bases unmatched: 10. Germline assignment: CDR1 SGHDT and CDR2 YYEEEE. The CDR3 sequence is 18 residues long. CDR3 coding DNA: TGTGCCAGCAGCTCAGCCGGGACAGGGGGCCCCTCCACAGATACGCAGTATTTT. It specifies CASSSAGTGGPSTDTQYF.

This clone showed up just once. The chain combines TRBV7-2 with TRBJ2-7; D gene unclear. The CDR3 runs to 16 residues. Per germline, CDR1 SGHTA and CDR2 FQGNSA. V was clipped by 5 bases and J by 0 bases, with 17 bases between them. The CDR3, as DNA: TGTGCCAGCAGCGACCGACCCGGAACCCACTCCTACGAGCAGTACTTC. Translated, it gives CASSDRPGTHSYEQYF.

This clone was observed a few times. CDR3: CAWSVKQGSPLHF. The DNA of the CDR3 is TGTGCCTGGAGTGTAAAACAGGGTTCACCCCTCCACTTT. The chain is built from TRBV30 and TRBJ1-6; possible D gene TRBD1, 6 bases. The CDR3 runs to 13 residues. Germline-derived CDR1 and CDR2 are GTSNPN and SVGIG (reference sequence). Trimming left V 0 bases short and J 9 bases short, with 9 bases between.

This chain uses TRBV27 with TRBJ2-5, with D perhaps given as TRBD1 or TRBD2 (8 bases each). CDR3 length equals 18 residues. Trimming cost V 6 bases and J 5 bases, with 28 bases left between them. Germline CDR1 reads MNHEY; CDR2 reads SMNVEV (reference sequence). The CDR3 nucleotides are TGTGCCAGCAGAAGGACAGGGTTCGGAGCGGGAGTTGGGGAGACCCAGTACTTC. Amino acids: CASRRTGFGAGVGETQYF.

This clone was observed at least ten times. This CDR3 is CASSDGPAGGNTIYF. CDR3 coding DNA: TGTGCCAGCAGTGATGGTCCTGCGGGAGGAAACACCATATATTTT. The chain carries TRBV6-1 and TRBJ1-3; D is unclear. The CDR3 covers 15 residues. Germline loops: CDR1 MNHNS, CDR2 SASEGT. Deletions cut 3 bases from V and 4 bases from J, with 13 bases between.

This rearrangement joins TRBV19 to TRBJ2-1, with D tentatively TRBD2 (6 bases). This CDR3 region has 14 residues. Germline V gives CDR1 LNHDA, CDR2 SQIVND (reference sequence). V was cut by 3 bases and J by 2 bases, with 8 bases left in between. The CDR3 region is CASSISGPYNEQFF. In nucleotides, the CDR3 is TGTGCCAGTAGTATTAGCGGACCCTACAATGAGCAGTTCTTC. The full variable domain, in which reference TRBV19 and TRBJ2-1 provide the parts outside the CDR3, is DGGITQSPKYLFRKEGQNVTLSCEQNLNHDAMYWYRQDPGQGLRLIYYSQIVNDFQKGDIAEGYSVSREKKESFPLTVTSAQKNPTAFYLCASSISGPYNEQFFGPGTRLTVL.

The chain combines TRBV7-9 with TRBJ2-7; TRBD1 or TRBD2 may be the D gene (5 bases each). Per germline, CDR1 SEHNR and CDR2 FQNEAQ (reference sequence). This CDR3 region has 15 residues. Trimming removed 5 bases from V and 1 base from J, with 15 bases in between. CDR3 protein: CASSLDRDGSYEQYF. CDR3 DNA: TGTGCCAGCAGCCTTGACCGGGACGGGTCCTACGAGCAGTACTTC.

The genes are TRBV19 and TRBJ1-5; D might be TRBD1 (6 bases). CDR3 length: 17 residues. CDR1 is LNHDA, CDR2 SQIVND, per germline (reference sequence). V lost 5 bases and J lost 0, with 17 bases in between. For the CDR3, the DNA is TGTGCCAGTAGTGCCCCCTGGACAGATATTAGCAATCAGCCCCAGCATTTT. Protein sequence: CASSAPWTDISNQPQHF.

The genes are TRBV6-5 and TRBJ2-7, with a possible D match to TRBD1 (6 bases). The germline V gene encodes CDR1 MNHEY and CDR2 SVGAGI. The CDR3 is 15 amino acids. The germline V and J ends were trimmed by 7 bases and 5 bases, with 21 bases remaining between them. The CDR3 coding sequence is TGTGCCAGCACCCGCCCCGAGACAGGTGGAAACGAGCAGTACTTC. Its translation: CASTRPETGGNEQYF.

The V gene is TRBV2, the J gene TRBJ1-2; perhaps TRBD1 as D (5 bases). V lost 2 bases to trimming and J lost 8 bases, with 12 bases between them. Per the germline V gene, CDR1 is SNHLY and CDR2 is FYNNEI. This CDR3 has 13 residues. CDR3 nucleotide sequence: TGTGCCAGCAGTGAACGGGACGAAGGGGGCTACACCTTC. Translated: CASSERDEGGYTF.

The chain recombines TRBV28 with TRBJ2-2, with D perhaps TRBD1 (5 bases). The CDR3 length is 13 residues. The V and J ends lost 10 bases and 6 bases respectively, with 15 bases between them. Germline CDR1 reads MDHEN; CDR2 reads SYDVKM. The DNA for the CDR3 is TGTGCCACCCTGACAGCTTACTCCGGGGAGCTGTTTTTT. Translation: CATLTAYSGELFF. The full variable domain, its missing parts supplied by reference TRBV28 and TRBJ2-2, is DVKVTQSSRYLVKRTGEKVFLECVQDMDHENMFWYRQDPGLGLRLIYFSYDVKMKEKGDIPEGYSVSREKKERFSLILESASTNQTSMYLCATLTAYSGELFFGEGSRLTVL.

This clone was recorded only once. The V and J genes are TRBV28 and TRBJ1-1; a possible D gene is TRBD1 (5 bases). There are 13 residues in the CDR3. Between the trimmed V and J ends, which lost 6 bases and 1 base, there was a span of 9 bases. Germline V gene data show CDR1 as MDHEN and CDR2 as SYDVKM. The CDR3 nucleotides read TGTGCCAGCAGCCCCCAGGGGAACACTGAAGCTTTCTTT. Its protein is CASSPQGNTEAFF.

The chain recombines TRBV9 with TRBJ2-1; D remains unclear. V lost 0 bases and J 1 base, leaving 11 bases between the germline ends. The CDR3 runs 16 residues. Germline CDR1 reads SGDLS; CDR2 reads YYNGEE. This chain's CDR3 is CASSVAGTQSYNEQFF. In DNA form, the CDR3 reads TGTGCCAGCAGCGTAGCTGGCACCCAATCCTACAATGAGCAGTTCTTC.

The chain has TRBV6-5 and TRBJ2-3; a weak D match, TRBD2 (7 bases). The CDR3 is made up of 14 amino acids. V was cut by 10 bases and J by 3 bases, with 17 bases left in between. Germline CDR1 reads MNHEY; CDR2 reads SVGAGI. The chain's CDR3 is CATGAGVGTDTQYF. The CDR3 DNA reads TGTGCCACGGGGGCGGGAGTGGGTACAGATACGCAGTATTTT.

This chain links TRBV28 with TRBJ1-1; D ambiguous. The length of the CDR3 is 14 residues. Trimming cost V 1 base and J 9 bases, with 15 bases left between them. Germline loops: CDR1 MDHEN, CDR2 SYDVKM. DNA for the CDR3: TGTGCCAGCAGTTTATTAGGAAATAGTTACCAAGCTTTCTTT. This translates into CASSLLGNSYQAFF.

V and J are TRBV10-1 and TRBJ2-5; D is unresolved. Trimming shortened V by 0 bases and J by 0 bases, and 11 bases separated the two germline ends. Germline V CDR1 and CDR2: WNHNN, SYGVQD (reference sequence). This CDR3 spans 16 amino acids. As DNA, the CDR3 is TGCGCCAGCAGTGAGTCGGCCGCCGTAAACCAAGAGACCCAGTACTTC. Protein: CASSESAAVNQETQYF.

The chain links TRBV5-1 to TRBJ2-3, with 8 bases matching TRBD2. CDR3 length: 15 residues. Germline assignment: CDR1 SGHRS and CDR2 YFSETQ. V gave up 2 bases and J gave up 4 bases; unmatched junction bases: 6. CDR3 bases: TGCGCCAGCAGCTTTTCAAGCGGGGGCCCAGATACGCAGTATTTT. Its translation is CASSFSSGGPDTQYF.

V gene TRBV28 combines with J gene TRBJ1-5; the D gene is possibly TRBD1 (5 bases). This CDR3 comprises 16 residues. The V and J ends lost 5 bases and 0 bases respectively, with 14 bases between them. Germline CDR1 and CDR2: MDHEN and SYDVKM. The CDR3 loop reads CASSRGRGLSNQPQHF. As DNA, the CDR3 is TGTGCCAGCAGTAGGGGTAGGGGACTTAGCAATCAGCCCCAGCATTTT.

This rearrangement joins TRBV18 to TRBJ1-6; D gene ambiguous. This CDR3 is built from 16 residues. The V gene lost 2 bases and the J gene lost 0 bases, with 8 bases spanning the gap. Germline CDR1 KGHSH, CDR2 LQKENI. CDR3 amino acids: CASSPTQSSYNSPLHF. The DNA of the CDR3 is TGTGCCAGCTCACCAACCCAGAGCTCCTATAATTCACCCCTCCACTTT.

This rearrangement joins TRBV18 to TRBJ1-2; D is undetermined. Germline V gene data show CDR1 as KGHSH and CDR2 as LQKENI. The CDR3 is 14 residues long. The V end was cut by 2 bases, the J end by 2 bases, with 9 bases between. CDR3 region: CASSPESVNYGYTF. The CDR3 nucleotides are TGTGCCAGCTCACCAGAATCTGTAAACTATGGCTACACCTTC.

CDR3: CASSLPNQPQHF. CDR3 DNA sequence: TGTGCCAGCAGTCTCCCAAACCAGCCCCAGCATTTT. The V and J genes are TRBV28 and TRBJ1-5; D uncertain. This CDR3 is built from 12 residues. The germline V gene has CDR1 MDHEN and CDR2 SYDVKM. V gave up 5 bases and J gave up 7 bases, with 9 bases separating them.

This chain links TRBV30 with TRBJ2-5, with D possibly being TRBD2 (5 bases). The CDR3 length is 12 residues. The V end lost 3 bases, the J end lost 5 bases, and 10 bases lay between the germline ends. Germline loops: CDR1 GTSNPN, CDR2 SVGIG (reference sequence). In nucleotides, the CDR3 is TGTGCCTGGAGAAGGGAGTTGGAGACCCAGTACTTC. It specifies CAWRRELETQYF.

The chain joins TRBV9 to TRBJ2-1, with TRBD2 matching 13 bases. The CDR3 length is 16 residues. CDR1 SGDLS and CDR2 YYNGEE come from the germline V gene. The J segment lost 4 bases and the V segment lost 3 bases, leaving 4 bases of the junction unmatched. This CDR3 is CASSGTSGSAYNEQFF. CDR3 in DNA: TGTGCCAGCAGCGGGACTAGCGGGAGTGCTTACAATGAGCAGTTCTTC.